The clone carrying this T cell receptor (beta chain) showed up just once. The CDR3 covers 15 residues. Germline V gene sequence: CDR1 LGHDT, CDR2 YNNKEL (reference sequence). V lost 5 bases to trimming and J lost 1 base, with 15 bases between them. This sample was included in a study of blood T cell repertoires in COVID-19. Method: immunoSEQ multiplex PCR; TCRdb's copy keeps in-frame clones and lacks some. The table shows some 150,000 clones, with 89% occurring only once. The chain combines TRBV3-1 (or the pseudogene TRBV3-2) with TRBJ2-7, with D tentatively TRBD2 (6 bases). The sample taken for sequencing was PBMCs or T cells enriched from blood (not recorded which). This clonotype originated in a woman aged 18-29 years who had recovered from COVID-19. The CDR3 region has the DNA TGTGCCAGCAGCATGGGGGGAGGCGGATCCTACGAGCAGTACTTC. Translating gives CASSMGGGGSYEQYF.